The T cell receptor beta chain described here comes from a study of T cell changes during pregnancy in multiple sclerosis. The protocol was immunoSEQ multiplex PCR, while the TCRdb copy is restricted to in-frame clones and leaves out a portion. The sample consists of some 80,000 clones, roughly 96% of them appearing once. The receptor was derived from a female donor with multiple sclerosis, enrolled in a pregnancy study. This specimen was peripheral blood, taken in the second trimester of pregnancy.

Here the CDR3 DNA reads TGTGCCAGCAGCAAAGGACGGGACAGGGCGGAAAGGTATAGCAATCAGCCCCAGCATTTT. Its protein product is CASSKGRDRAERYSNQPQHF. The chain employs TRBV21-1 and TRBJ1-5; the table's D gene call, TRBD1, was not cross checked with the DNA. TRBV21-1 is designated a pseudogene. The CDR3 length is 20 residues.